This TCR beta chain is from a study of quantifying T cell responses using KT2 cells. About the research overall: TCR alpha and beta constant-region primers primed reverse transcription of RNA.

This clonotype appeared a few times. An oligo carrying a UMI was ligated to the cDNA 3' end. The first PCR ran roughly 4 cycles with an equimolar RC1.1 and RC1.2 beta primer mix. TCRdb reanalysed the UMI-ligation and nested PCR reads using MiXCR and keeps one entry per CDR3 protein. The sample includes some 41,000 distinct CDR3 sequences, about 17% of them seen just once. Trimming removed 5 bases at V and 5 bases at J, with 19 bases between. The CDR3 length is 15 residues. The V gene's germline CDR1 is KGHSH and CDR2 LQKENI. Known numbers of the T cell clone KT2 were added to PBMC. Different KT2-to-PBMC ratios were created with a constant PBMC count.

The sequence derives from a human donor. The material sequenced was PBMCs spiked with cells of the T cell clone KT2. The V and J genes are TRBV18 and TRBJ2-7, with a tentative D call TRBD1 (6 bases). Here the CDR3 DNA reads TGTGCCAGCTCATCAATAAGGGGGAGTAACAACGAGCAGTACTTC. This translates into CASSSIRGSNNEQYF.